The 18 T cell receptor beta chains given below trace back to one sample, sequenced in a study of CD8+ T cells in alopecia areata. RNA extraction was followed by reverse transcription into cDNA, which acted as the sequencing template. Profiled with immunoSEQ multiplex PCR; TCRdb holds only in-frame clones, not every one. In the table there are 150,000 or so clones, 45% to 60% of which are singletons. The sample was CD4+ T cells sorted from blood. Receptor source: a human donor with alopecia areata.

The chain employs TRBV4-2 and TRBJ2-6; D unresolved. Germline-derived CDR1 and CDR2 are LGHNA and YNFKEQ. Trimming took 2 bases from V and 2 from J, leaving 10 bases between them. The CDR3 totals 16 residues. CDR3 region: CASSQNGLTGANVLTF. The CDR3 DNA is TGTGCCAGCAGCCAAAACGGGCTAACTGGGGCCAACGTCCTGACTTTC.

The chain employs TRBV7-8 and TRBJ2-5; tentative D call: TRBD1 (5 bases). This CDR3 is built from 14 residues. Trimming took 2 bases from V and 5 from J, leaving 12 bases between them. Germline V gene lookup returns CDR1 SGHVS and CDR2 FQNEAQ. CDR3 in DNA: TGTGCCAGCAGCTTATTGACCAGGGCGGAGACCCAGTACTTC. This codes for CASSLLTRAETQYF. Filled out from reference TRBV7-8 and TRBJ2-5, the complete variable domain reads GAGVSQSPRYKVAKRGQDVALRCDPISGHVSLFWYQQALGQGPEFLTYFQNEAQLDKSGLPSDRFFAERPEGSVSTLKIQRTQQEDSAVYLCASSLLTRAETQYFGPGTRLLVL.

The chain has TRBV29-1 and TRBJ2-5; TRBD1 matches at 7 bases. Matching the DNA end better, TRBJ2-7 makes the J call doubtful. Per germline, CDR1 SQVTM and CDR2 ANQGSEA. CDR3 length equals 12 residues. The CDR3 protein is CAARTGPYEQYF. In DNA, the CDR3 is TGCGCGGCGCGGACAGGACCCTACGAGCAGTACTTC.

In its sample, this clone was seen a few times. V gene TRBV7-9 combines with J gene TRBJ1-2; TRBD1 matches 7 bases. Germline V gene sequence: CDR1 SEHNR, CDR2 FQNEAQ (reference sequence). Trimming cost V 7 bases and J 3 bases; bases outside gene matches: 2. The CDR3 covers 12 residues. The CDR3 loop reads CASTGTDYGYTF. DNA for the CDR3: TGTGCCAGCACCGGGACAGACTATGGCTACACCTTC.

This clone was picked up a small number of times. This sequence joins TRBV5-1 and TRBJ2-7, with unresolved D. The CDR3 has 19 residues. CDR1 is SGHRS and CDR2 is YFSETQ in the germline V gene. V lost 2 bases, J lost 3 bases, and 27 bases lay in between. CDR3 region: CASSFRTSEIGIGNYEQYF. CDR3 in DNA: TGCGCCAGCAGCTTCCGGACGTCCGAAATCGGAATTGGGAACTACGAGCAGTACTTC. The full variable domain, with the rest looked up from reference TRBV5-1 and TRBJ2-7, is KAGVTQTPRYLIKTRGQQVTLSCSPISGHRSVSWYQQTPGQGLQFLFEYFSETQRNKGNFPGRFSGRQFSNSRSEMNVSTLELGDSALYLCASSFRTSEIGIGNYEQYFGPGTRLTVT.

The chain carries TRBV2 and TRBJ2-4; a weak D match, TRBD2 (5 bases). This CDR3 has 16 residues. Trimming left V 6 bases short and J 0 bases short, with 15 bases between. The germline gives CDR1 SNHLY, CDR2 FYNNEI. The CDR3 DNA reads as TGTGCCAGCAGCGATTCGGACTGGTTAGCCAAAAACATTCAGTACTTC. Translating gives CASSDSDWLAKNIQYF.

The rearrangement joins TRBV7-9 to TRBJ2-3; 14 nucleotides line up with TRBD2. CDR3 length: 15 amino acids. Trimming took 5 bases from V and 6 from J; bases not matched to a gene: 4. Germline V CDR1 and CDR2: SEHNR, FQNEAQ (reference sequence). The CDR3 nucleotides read TGTGCCAGCAGCCGACTAGCGGGAGGGGCGGATACGCAGTATTTT. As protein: CASSRLAGGADTQYF.

CDR3 sequence: CASRHPSRNTEAFF. CDR3 DNA: TGTGCCAGCAGGCACCCTTCTAGGAACACTGAAGCTTTCTTT. The chain carries TRBV27 and TRBJ1-1; D gene unclear. Germline V gene sequence: CDR1 MNHEY, CDR2 SMNVEV (reference sequence). V was pared by 6 bases and J by 1 base, with 12 bases between. This CDR3 is 14 amino acids long.

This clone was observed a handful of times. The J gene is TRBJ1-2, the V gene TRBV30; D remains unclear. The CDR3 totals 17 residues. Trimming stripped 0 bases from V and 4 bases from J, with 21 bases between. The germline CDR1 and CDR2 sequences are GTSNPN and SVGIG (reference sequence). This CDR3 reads CAWSVRTALSLIYGYTF. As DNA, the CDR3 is TGTGCCTGGAGTGTACGAACAGCGCTGTCGTTAATCTATGGCTACACCTTC.

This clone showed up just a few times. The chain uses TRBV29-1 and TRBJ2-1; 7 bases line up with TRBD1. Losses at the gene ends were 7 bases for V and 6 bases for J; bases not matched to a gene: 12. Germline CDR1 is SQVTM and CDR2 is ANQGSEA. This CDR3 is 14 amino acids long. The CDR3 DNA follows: TGCAGCGCTCACCCTGGACAGGTACTCAATGAGCAGTTCTTC. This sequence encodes CSAHPGQVLNEQFF.

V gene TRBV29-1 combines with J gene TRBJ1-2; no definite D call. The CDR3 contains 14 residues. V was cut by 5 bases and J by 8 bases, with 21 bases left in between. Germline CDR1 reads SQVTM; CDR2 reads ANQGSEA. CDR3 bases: TGCAGCGTTTCCGGCTCTGTGAGGAATGGAGGCTACACCTTC. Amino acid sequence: CSVSGSVRNGGYTF.

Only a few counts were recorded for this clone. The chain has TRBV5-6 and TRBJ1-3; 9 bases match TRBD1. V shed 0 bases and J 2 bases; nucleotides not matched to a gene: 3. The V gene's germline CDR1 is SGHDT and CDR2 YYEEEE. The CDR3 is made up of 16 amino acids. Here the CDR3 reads CASSLAGQGAGNTIYF. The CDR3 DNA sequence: TGTGCCAGCAGCTTGGCGGGACAGGGTGCTGGAAACACCATATATTTT.

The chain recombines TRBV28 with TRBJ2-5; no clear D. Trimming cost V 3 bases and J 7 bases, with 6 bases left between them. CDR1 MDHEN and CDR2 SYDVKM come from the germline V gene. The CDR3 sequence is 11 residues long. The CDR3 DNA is TGTGCCAGCAGTTTCCTCGGGACCCAGTACTTC. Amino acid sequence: CASSFLGTQYF.

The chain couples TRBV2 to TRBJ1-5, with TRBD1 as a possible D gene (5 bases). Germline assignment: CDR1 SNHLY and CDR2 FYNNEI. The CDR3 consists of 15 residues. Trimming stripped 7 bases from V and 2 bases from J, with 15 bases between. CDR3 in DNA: TGTGCCAGCACCGGGACGGAACGCCGCAATCAGCCCCAGCATTTT. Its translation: CASTGTERRNQPQHF.

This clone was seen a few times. This CDR3 is CSVGSGEQYF. CDR3 DNA: TGCAGCGTTGGGTCAGGAGAGCAGTACTTC. This chain links TRBV29-1 with TRBJ2-7; D remains ambiguous. V shed 4 bases and J shed 7 bases, with 8 bases lying between them. Germline V CDR1 and CDR2: SQVTM, ANQGSEA. The CDR3 loop spans 10 amino acids.

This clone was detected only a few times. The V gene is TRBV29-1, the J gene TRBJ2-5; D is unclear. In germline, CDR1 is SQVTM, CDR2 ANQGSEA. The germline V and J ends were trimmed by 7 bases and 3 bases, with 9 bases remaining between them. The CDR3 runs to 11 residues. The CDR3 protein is CSASEEETQYF. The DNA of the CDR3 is TGCAGCGCCTCAGAGGAAGAGACCCAGTACTTC.

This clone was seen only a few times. The CDR3: CASSPPRGGYNEQFF. The CDR3 DNA is TGTGCCAGCAGCCCCCCAAGGGGAGGATACAATGAGCAGTTCTTC. V and J are TRBV14 and TRBJ2-1, with a weak D call TRBD2 (6 bases). The V and J ends lost 4 bases and 4 bases respectively, with 14 bases between them. The germline gives CDR1 SGHDN, CDR2 FVKESK. The CDR3 runs to 15 residues.

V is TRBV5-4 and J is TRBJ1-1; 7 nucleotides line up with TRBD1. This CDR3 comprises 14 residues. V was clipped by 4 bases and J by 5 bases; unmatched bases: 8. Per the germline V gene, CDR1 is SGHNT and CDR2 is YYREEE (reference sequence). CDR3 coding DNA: TGTGCCAGCAGCGCGCCGACAGGGAGGACTGAAGCTTTCTTT. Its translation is CASSAPTGRTEAFF.